This T cell receptor beta chain derives from a study of T-cell memory formation after mild COVID-19. TCRdb processed the 5' RACE reads anew with MiXCR; each CDR3 protein has one entry. The sample has a few hundred thousand distinct CDR3 sequences, about a sixth seen once. This clonotype was observed a few times. Germline CDR1 SGHTA, CDR2 FQGNSA. The V end lost 7 bases, the J end lost 3 bases, and 3 bases lay between the germline ends. This CDR3 is built from 11 residues. The sample taken for sequencing was PBMCs or a T cell subset sorted from them (not recorded which). The V call is TRBV7-2, the J call TRBJ2-2; the D is unclear. The sequence was obtained from a man between 18 and 35 years old who had mild COVID-19 (a few samples of this study predate the infection). Cell type and time point are not known. As DNA, the CDR3 is TGTGCCAGCAACGACACCGGGGAGCTGTTTTTT. This translates into CASNDTGELFF.